This T cell receptor (beta chain) was documented in a study of shared clonotypes between healthy human individuals. Study background: The cohort had two women and three men, ages 18 to 49. Study-wide results and caveats: Limitation of the genetic and exposure-history diversity represented came from the few donors.

This clone has only one observation. Its specificity is unknown. Trimming stripped 3 bases from V and 2 bases from J, with 18 bases between. This CDR3 is 16 amino acids long. Germline V lookup: CDR1 SGHNT, CDR2 YYREEE (reference sequence). Per the original data handling: Filtering was not the same, since immunoSEQ gave junction-only sequences without quality scores. The protocol was immunoSEQ multiplex PCR, while the TCRdb copy is restricted to in-frame clones and leaves out a portion. Clone size and V and J calls were adopted from that table, with D and trimming inferred from the DNA. The sample holds nearly 500,000 clones, about 79% seen once. Some 90 million PBMCs went into genomic DNA for unsorted samples.

The specimen sequenced was PBMCs. The clonotype comes from a middle-aged woman in good health. Some clones in this sample may be carry-over from other donors' samples. V gene TRBV5-4 combines with J gene TRBJ2-7, with D perhaps matching TRBD1 (7 bases). The CDR3 region is CASSYPQGGTTYEQYF. The CDR3 DNA follows: TGTGCCAGCAGCTACCCGCAGGGGGGCACTACCTACGAGCAGTACTTC.